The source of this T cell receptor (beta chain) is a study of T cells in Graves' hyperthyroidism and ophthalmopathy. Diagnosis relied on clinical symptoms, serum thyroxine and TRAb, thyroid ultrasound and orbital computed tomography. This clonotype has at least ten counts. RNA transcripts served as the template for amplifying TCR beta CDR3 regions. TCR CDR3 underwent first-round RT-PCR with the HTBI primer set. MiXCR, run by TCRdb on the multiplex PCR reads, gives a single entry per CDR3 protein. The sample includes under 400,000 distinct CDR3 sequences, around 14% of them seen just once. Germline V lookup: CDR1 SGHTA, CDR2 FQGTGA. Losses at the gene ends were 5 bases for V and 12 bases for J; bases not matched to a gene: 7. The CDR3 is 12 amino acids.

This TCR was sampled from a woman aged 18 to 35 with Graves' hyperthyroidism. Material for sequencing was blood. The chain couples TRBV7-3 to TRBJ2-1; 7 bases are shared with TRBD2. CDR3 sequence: CASSQTGGSQFF. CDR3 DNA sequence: TGTGCCAGCAGCCAGACGGGGGGTTCGCAGTTCTTC.